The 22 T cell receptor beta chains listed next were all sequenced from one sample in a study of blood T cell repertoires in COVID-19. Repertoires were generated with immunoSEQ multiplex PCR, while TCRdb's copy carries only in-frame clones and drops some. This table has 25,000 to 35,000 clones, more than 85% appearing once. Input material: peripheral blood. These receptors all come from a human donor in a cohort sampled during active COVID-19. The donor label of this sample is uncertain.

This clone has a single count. The CDR3 coding sequence is TGTGCCAGCACTAAGGGACAGGGGACCACAGATACGCAGTATTTT. This encodes CASTKGQGTTDTQYF. The chain joins TRBV6-5 to TRBJ2-3; 10 bases line up with TRBD1. J gave up 2 bases and V 7 bases, and 6 bases lay outside the gene matches. The CDR3 is 15 residues long. Germline CDR1 MNHEY, CDR2 SVGAGI.

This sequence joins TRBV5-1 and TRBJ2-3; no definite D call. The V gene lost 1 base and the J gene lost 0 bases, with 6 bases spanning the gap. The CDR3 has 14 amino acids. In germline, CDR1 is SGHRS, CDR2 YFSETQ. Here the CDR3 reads CASSLSLSTDTQYF. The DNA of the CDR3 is TGCGCCAGCAGCTTGAGTCTAAGCACAGATACGCAGTATTTT.

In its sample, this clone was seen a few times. The CDR3 DNA follows: TGTGCCAGCAGGGCGACAGGTAGCTCCTACAATGAGCAGTTCTTC. Translation gives CASRATGSSYNEQFF. This sequence joins TRBV9 and TRBJ2-1, with a tentative D call TRBD1 (6 bases). The CDR3 contains 15 residues. Germline assignment: CDR1 SGDLS and CDR2 YYNGEE. V lost 5 bases to trimming and J lost 0 bases, with 12 bases between them.

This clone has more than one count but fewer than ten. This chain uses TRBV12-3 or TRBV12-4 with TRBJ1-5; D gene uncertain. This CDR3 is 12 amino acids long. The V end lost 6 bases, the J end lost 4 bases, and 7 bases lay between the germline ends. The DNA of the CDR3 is TGTGCCAGCAGAAGCCGGAATCAGCCCCAGCATTTT. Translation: CASRSRNQPQHF.

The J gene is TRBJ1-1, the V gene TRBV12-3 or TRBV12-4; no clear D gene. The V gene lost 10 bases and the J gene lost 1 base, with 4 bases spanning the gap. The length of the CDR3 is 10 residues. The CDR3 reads CATSNTEAFF. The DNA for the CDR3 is TGTGCCACCTCGAACACTGAAGCTTTCTTT.

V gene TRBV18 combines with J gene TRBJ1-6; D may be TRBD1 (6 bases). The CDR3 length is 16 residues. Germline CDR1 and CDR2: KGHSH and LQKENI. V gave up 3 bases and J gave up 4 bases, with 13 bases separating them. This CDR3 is CASSPEPTGYNSPLHF. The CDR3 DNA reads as TGTGCCAGCTCACCCGAGCCCACAGGGTATAATTCACCCCTCCACTTT. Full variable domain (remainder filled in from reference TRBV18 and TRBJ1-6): NAGVMQNPRHLVRRRGQEARLRCSPMKGHSHVYWYRQLPEEGLKFMVYLQKENIIDESGMPKERFSAEFPKEGPSILRIQQVVRGDSAAYFCASSPEPTGYNSPLHFGNGTRLTVT.

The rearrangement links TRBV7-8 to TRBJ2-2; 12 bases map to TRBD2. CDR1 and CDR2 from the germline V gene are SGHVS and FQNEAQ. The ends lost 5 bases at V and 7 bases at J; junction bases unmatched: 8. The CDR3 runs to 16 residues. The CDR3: CASSLVTSGSHGELFF. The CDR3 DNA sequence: TGTGCCAGCAGCCTAGTGACTAGCGGGAGTCACGGGGAGCTGTTTTTT.

CDR3 bases: TGTGCCAGCAGCTTAGCGCGGCTGGGAGACGGTCAAGAGACCCAGTACTTC. It yields the protein CASSLARLGDGQETQYF. J is TRBJ2-5 and V is TRBV7-9, with D maybe TRBD2 (5 bases). Germline V lookup: CDR1 SEHNR, CDR2 FQNEAQ (reference sequence). Trimming removed 0 bases at V and 2 bases at J, with 16 bases between. The CDR3 loop spans 17 amino acids.

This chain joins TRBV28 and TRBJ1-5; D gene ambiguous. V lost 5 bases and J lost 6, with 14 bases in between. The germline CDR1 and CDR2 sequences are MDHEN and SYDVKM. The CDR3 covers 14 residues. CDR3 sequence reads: CASSLKNSGQPQHF. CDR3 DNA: TGTGCCAGCAGTCTGAAGAATTCAGGTCAGCCCCAGCATTTT.

Here the CDR3 reads CASSLGGDSSYEQYF. CDR3 DNA: TGTGCCAGCAGTTTAGGAGGGGACTCGTCCTACGAGCAGTACTTC. This sequence joins TRBV28 and TRBJ2-7; tentative D call: TRBD2 (6 bases). Trimming left V 2 bases short and J 1 base short, with 12 bases between. Germline V gene lookup returns CDR1 MDHEN and CDR2 SYDVKM. The CDR3 is 15 residues long.

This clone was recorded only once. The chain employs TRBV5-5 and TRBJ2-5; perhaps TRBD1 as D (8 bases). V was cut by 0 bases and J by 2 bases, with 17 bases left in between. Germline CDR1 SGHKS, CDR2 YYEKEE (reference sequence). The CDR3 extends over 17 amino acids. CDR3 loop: CASSLAKTGGAQETQYF. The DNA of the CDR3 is TGTGCCAGCAGCTTGGCCAAAACAGGGGGGGCACAAGAGACCCAGTACTTC.

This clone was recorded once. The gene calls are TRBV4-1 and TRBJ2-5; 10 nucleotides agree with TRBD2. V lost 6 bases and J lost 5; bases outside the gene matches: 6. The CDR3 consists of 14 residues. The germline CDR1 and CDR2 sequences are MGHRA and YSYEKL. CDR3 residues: CASSRLAGAETQYF. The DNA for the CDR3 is TGCGCCAGCAGTAGGCTAGCGGGAGCGGAGACCCAGTACTTC.

CDR3 loop: CASSLRPAGGPSYNEQFF. CDR3 bases: TGCGCCAGCAGCTTGAGGCCAGCGGGAGGGCCATCCTACAATGAGCAGTTCTTC. V and J are TRBV5-1 and TRBJ2-1, with 10 bases fitting TRBD2. Germline V gene data show CDR1 as SGHRS and CDR2 as YFSETQ. The CDR3 has 18 amino acids. V shed 1 base and J 1 base; nucleotides not matched to a gene: 8.

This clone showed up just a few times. In nucleotides, the CDR3 is TGTGCCTGGGGATCCCGGGAGGAGAACACTGAAGCTTTCTTT. It encodes CAWGSREENTEAFF. The genes are TRBV30 and TRBJ1-1, with no clear D. CDR1 and CDR2 from the germline V gene are GTSNPN and SVGIG (reference sequence). This CDR3 contains 14 residues. V lost 5 bases, J lost 1 base, and 14 bases lay in between.

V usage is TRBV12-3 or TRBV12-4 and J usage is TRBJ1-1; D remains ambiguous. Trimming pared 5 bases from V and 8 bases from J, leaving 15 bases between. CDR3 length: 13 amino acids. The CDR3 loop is CASSPLMGSEAFF. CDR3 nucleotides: TGTGCCAGCAGTCCGTTGATGGGCAGCGAAGCTTTCTTT.

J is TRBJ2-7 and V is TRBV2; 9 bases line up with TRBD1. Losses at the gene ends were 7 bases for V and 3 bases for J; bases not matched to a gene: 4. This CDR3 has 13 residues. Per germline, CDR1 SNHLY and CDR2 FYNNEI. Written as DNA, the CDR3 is TGTGCCAGCAAATCGACAGGGGGCTACGAGCAGTACTTC. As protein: CASKSTGGYEQYF.

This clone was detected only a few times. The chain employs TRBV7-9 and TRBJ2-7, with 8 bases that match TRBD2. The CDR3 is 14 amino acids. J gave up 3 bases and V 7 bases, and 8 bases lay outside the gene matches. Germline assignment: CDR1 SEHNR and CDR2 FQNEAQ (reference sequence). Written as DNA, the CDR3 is TGTGCCAGCACCCGGGACGGGAGGGGCTACGAGCAGTACTTC. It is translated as CASTRDGRGYEQYF.

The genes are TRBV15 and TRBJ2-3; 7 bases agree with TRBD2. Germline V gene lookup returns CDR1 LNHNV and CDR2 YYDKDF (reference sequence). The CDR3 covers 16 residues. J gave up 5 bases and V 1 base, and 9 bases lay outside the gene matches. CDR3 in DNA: TGTGCCACCAGCAGAGGCCTAGCGGTTGGGGTAGATACGCAGTATTTT. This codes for CATSRGLAVGVDTQYF.

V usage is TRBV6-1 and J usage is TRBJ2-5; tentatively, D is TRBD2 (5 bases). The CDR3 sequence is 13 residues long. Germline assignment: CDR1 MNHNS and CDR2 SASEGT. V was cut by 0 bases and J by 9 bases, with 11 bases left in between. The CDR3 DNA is TGTGCCAGCAGTGAAGCAGGGTCCGGGGCCCAGTACTTC. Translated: CASSEAGSGAQYF.

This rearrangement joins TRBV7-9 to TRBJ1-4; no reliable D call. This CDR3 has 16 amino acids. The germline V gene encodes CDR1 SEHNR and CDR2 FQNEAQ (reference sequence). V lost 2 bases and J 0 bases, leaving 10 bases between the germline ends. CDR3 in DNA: TGTGCCAGCAGCTTATTAGCATACGCAACTAATGAAAAACTGTTTTTT. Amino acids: CASSLLAYATNEKLFF.

The CDR3 coding sequence is TGCGCCAGCAGCCCCTATTCTGGGGGCTTGAACACCGGGGAGCTGTTTTTT. This encodes CASSPYSGGLNTGELFF. The rearrangement joins TRBV5-1 to TRBJ2-2, with a weak D call TRBD1 (6 bases). V lost 4 bases, J lost 1 base, and 17 bases lay in between. The germline V gene encodes CDR1 SGHRS and CDR2 YFSETQ. The CDR3 has 17 residues.

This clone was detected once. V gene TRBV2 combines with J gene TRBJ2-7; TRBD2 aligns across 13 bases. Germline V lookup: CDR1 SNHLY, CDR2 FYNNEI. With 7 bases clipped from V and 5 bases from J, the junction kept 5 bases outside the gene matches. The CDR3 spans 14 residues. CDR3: CASTGLAGEDEQYF. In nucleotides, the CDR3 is TGTGCCAGCACCGGACTAGCGGGAGAAGACGAGCAGTACTTC. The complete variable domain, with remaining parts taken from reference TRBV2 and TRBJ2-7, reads EPEVTQTPSHQVTQMGQEVILRCVPISNHLYFYWYRQILGQKVEFLVSFYNNEISEKSEIFDDQFSVERPDGSNFTLKIRSTKLEDSAMYFCASTGLAGEDEQYFGPGTRLTVT.